The 15 T cell receptor beta chains in this list originate from one sample, sequenced in a study of PD-1 blockade in classical Hodgkin lymphoma. Stated time point: cycle 4 day 1 (C4D1), after 6 weeks of nivolumab. Relapse after autologous stem cell transplantation occurred in every patient, and brentuximab vedotin exposure varied. Repertoires were generated with immunoSEQ multiplex PCR, while TCRdb's copy carries only in-frame clones and drops some. The table records more than 20,000 clones, around 80% of them present only once. Specimen: peripheral blood mononuclear cells (PBMCs), collected before the fourth cycle of nivolumab. Receptors originate from a human donor with classical Hodgkin lymphoma.

To note about this clone: Other DNA sequences in the sample encode the same CDR3. The chain recombines TRBV6-5 with TRBJ2-7; D ambiguous. CDR1 is MNHEY and CDR2 is SVGAGI in the germline V gene. Between the trimmed V and J ends, which lost 0 bases and 1 base, there was a span of 10 bases. CDR3 size: 15 residues. The CDR3 is CASSYSGSNSYEQYF. Here the CDR3 DNA reads TGTGCCAGCAGTTACTCTGGCAGCAATTCCTACGAGCAGTACTTC.

CDR3 protein: CASSFLGSQPQHF. CDR3 bases: TGTGCCAGCAGCTTCCTTGGTAGTCAGCCCCAGCATTTT. The chain has TRBV5-6 and TRBJ1-5; D gene unclear. Trimming pared 2 bases from V and 6 bases from J, leaving 9 bases between. In germline, CDR1 is SGHDT, CDR2 YYEEEE. This CDR3 contains 13 residues.

V and J are TRBV11-2 and TRBJ2-3, with D possibly TRBD2 on 5 matching bases. Trimming removed 1 base from V and 2 bases from J, with 13 bases in between. Germline assignment: CDR1 SGHAT and CDR2 FQNNGV. The CDR3 is 16 residues long. CDR3 region: CASSLVSSSYTDTQYF. The CDR3 DNA follows: TGTGCCAGCAGCTTAGTCTCTAGCAGTTACACAGATACGCAGTATTTT.

The chain employs TRBV5-6 and TRBJ1-1; D is perhaps TRBD1 (5 bases). CDR3 length: 13 residues. Trimming pared 7 bases from V and 5 bases from J, leaving 15 bases between. Germline CDR1 reads SGHDT; CDR2 reads YYEEEE. Written as DNA, the CDR3 is TGTGCCAGCCTCCAGGGTGGGGATACTGAAGCTTTCTTT. Translation: CASLQGGDTEAFF.

The chain recombines TRBV28 with TRBJ1-3; perhaps TRBD1 as D (5 bases). This CDR3 contains 14 residues. V lost 5 bases and J lost 3, with 11 bases in between. Germline values: CDR1 MDHEN, CDR2 SYDVKM. CDR3 DNA: TGTGCCAGCAGTCCCGGGGCCCTTGGAAACACCATATATTTT. Amino acids: CASSPGALGNTIYF. The full variable domain, with the rest looked up from reference TRBV28 and TRBJ1-3, is DVKVTQSSRYLVKRTGEKVFLECVQDMDHENMFWYRQDPGLGLRLIYFSYDVKMKEKGDIPEGYSVSREKKERFSLILESASTNQTSMYLCASSPGALGNTIYFGEGSWLTVV.

This sequence joins TRBV6-5 and TRBJ1-2, with TRBD1 matching 7 bases. Germline V gene sequence: CDR1 MNHEY, CDR2 SVGAGI. Trimming cost V 2 bases and J 4 bases; bases outside gene matches: 4. The CDR3 is 14 amino acids. The CDR3 DNA reads as TGTGCCAGCAGTTACCCCGGGACAGCCTATGGCTACACCTTC. It encodes CASSYPGTAYGYTF.

The chain joins TRBV18 to TRBJ1-1, with a weak D call TRBD1 (5 bases). Per germline, CDR1 KGHSH and CDR2 LQKENI. This CDR3 spans 13 amino acids. Trimming took 4 bases from V and 1 from J, leaving 7 bases between them. CDR3: CASSRGGNTEAFF. CDR3 bases: TGTGCCAGCTCACGGGGGGGGAACACTGAAGCTTTCTTT.

This rearrangement joins TRBV7-2 to TRBJ2-3; weak D call: TRBD1 (5 bases). There are 17 residues in the CDR3. Trimming removed 6 bases at V and 3 bases at J, with 22 bases between. From germline, CDR1 is SGHTA and CDR2 FQGNSA. CDR3 coding DNA: TGTGCCAGCAGTTCAGCCCCCCCGGGTAGGGGTACAGATACGCAGTATTTT. Its translation is CASSSAPPGRGTDTQYF.

This clone was counted once. This CDR3 is CASSFIQGPQETQYF. As DNA, the CDR3 is TGTGCCAGCAGCTTTATACAGGGACCCCAAGAGACCCAGTACTTC. V is TRBV7-9 and J is TRBJ2-5; tentative D call: TRBD1 (6 bases). The V gene's germline CDR1 is SEHNR and CDR2 FQNEAQ (reference sequence). The CDR3 is 15 amino acids. V was pared by 3 bases and J by 1 base, with 12 bases between.

V is TRBV7-8 and J is TRBJ1-1; 7 bases match TRBD1. Germline V gene sequence: CDR1 SGHVS, CDR2 FQNEAQ. Trimming at V came to 3 bases and at J to 8 bases, leaving 3 bases not matched to a gene. The CDR3 contains 12 residues. The CDR3 loop reads CASSFGDSEAFF. The DNA of the CDR3 is TGTGCCAGCAGCTTCGGGGACAGCGAAGCTTTCTTT.

This clone was seen only a few times. The chain couples TRBV7-8 to TRBJ2-7, with D uncertain. The germline gives CDR1 SGHVS, CDR2 FQNEAQ. Trimming pared 5 bases from V and 3 bases from J, leaving 23 bases between. This CDR3 contains 17 residues. CDR3 in amino acids: CASSPLPRANLIYEQYF. DNA for the CDR3: TGTGCCAGCAGCCCCCTTCCTCGGGCGAATCTTATCTACGAGCAGTACTTC. The variable domain in full, completed from reference TRBV7-8 and TRBJ2-7, reads GAGVSQSPRYKVAKRGQDVALRCDPISGHVSLFWYQQALGQGPEFLTYFQNEAQLDKSGLPSDRFFAERPEGSVSTLKIQRTQQEDSAVYLCASSPLPRANLIYEQYFGPGTRLTVT.

This clone was counted only a few times. V is TRBV30 and J is TRBJ2-3; D is perhaps TRBD2 (6 bases). Germline assignment: CDR1 GTSNPN and CDR2 SVGIG (reference sequence). The CDR3 consists of 16 residues. V was shortened by 2 bases and J by 2 bases, with 17 bases between the two germline ends. CDR3 region: CAWSLTGGLITDTQYF. Written as DNA, the CDR3 is TGTGCCTGGAGTTTAACCGGGGGACTCATCACAGATACGCAGTATTTT.

This clone occurred once. This chain's CDR3 is CASSLARDYVTQYF. In nucleotides, the CDR3 is TGTGCCAGCAGCTTGGCCCGGGACTATGTTACGCAGTATTTT. The V and J genes are TRBV5-6 and TRBJ2-3, with 7 nucleotides matching TRBD2. CDR3 size: 14 residues. CDR1 SGHDT and CDR2 YYEEEE come from the germline V gene. V shed 0 bases and J 8 bases; nucleotides not matched to a gene: 6.

This clone occurred once. This chain uses TRBV12-5 with TRBJ2-3; the match to TRBD1 covers 7 bases. CDR3 length equals 16 residues. Looked up from germline, CDR1 is LGHNT and CDR2 is FRNRAP. Trimming took 1 base from V and 0 from J; bases not matched to a gene: 4. CDR3 in DNA: TGTGCTAGTGGTTTGGGGGACAGTTCTAGCACAGATACGCAGTATTTT. The encoded protein is CASGLGDSSSTDTQYF.

A few counts support this clone. This rearrangement joins TRBV5-4 to TRBJ1-2; 8 bases align to TRBD1. The CDR3 is made up of 14 amino acids. Germline lookup yields CDR1 SGHNT and CDR2 YYREEE (reference sequence). Trimming cost V 4 bases and J 5 bases; bases outside gene matches: 7. The CDR3 sequence: CASSATGVAYGYTF. CDR3 in DNA: TGTGCCAGCAGCGCGACAGGGGTAGCATATGGCTACACCTTC.